A single sample gave rise to the 28 T cell receptor beta chains below, sequenced in a study of type 1 and type 2 diabetes patients listed by TCRdb under 2016. The run used an Illumina MiSeq. For TCRbeta CDR3 amplification, the template was genomic DNA taken from the sorted T cell subsets. The TCRbeta CDR3 region was amplified by multiplex PCR with 30 forward and 13 reverse primers. The raw public reads went through TCRdb reprocessing: fastp at Q25, MiXCR clone calling, in-frame beta chains kept. Rows with a matching CDR3 protein are joined into one entry that keeps the most common DNA and genes. This sample holds fewer than 300,000 distinct CDR3 sequences; more than 45% were observed only once. The top ten hold about 13% of the sample. Sequences were obtained from peripheral blood mononuclear cells (PBMCs). Receptor source: a man younger than 35 with type 2 diabetes.

The count of this clonotype is one. The V call is TRBV4-2, the J call TRBJ1-1; 7 bases are shared with TRBD1. The CDR3 contains 19 residues. V was clipped by 1 base and J by 0 bases; unmatched bases: 14. The V gene's germline CDR1 is LGHNA and CDR2 YNFKEQ. The CDR3: CASSQATQGQIFMNTEAFF. The CDR3 region has the DNA TGTGCCAGCAGCCAAGCGACTCAGGGACAGATCTTCATGAACACTGAAGCTTTCTTT.

V gene TRBV27 combines with J gene TRBJ1-2, with D unclear. The CDR3 extends over 14 amino acids. The germline V gene has CDR1 MNHEY and CDR2 SMNVEV (reference sequence). Trimming removed 6 bases from V and 4 bases from J, with 15 bases in between. The DNA of the CDR3 is TGTGCCAGCAGCGGCCCCCATCCCCTCTATGGCTACACCTTC. The encoded protein is CASSGPHPLYGYTF.

The chain joins TRBV7-9 to TRBJ1-1; tentative D call: TRBD1 (5 bases). The germline V gene encodes CDR1 SEHNR and CDR2 FQNEAQ (reference sequence). The V end was cut by 8 bases, the J end by 5 bases, with 15 bases between. The CDR3 runs to 13 residues. The CDR3 loop reads CASGGGRVTEAFF. In DNA form, the CDR3 reads TGTGCCAGCGGGGGAGGAAGGGTAACTGAAGCTTTCTTT.

This clonotype was seen a handful of times. The chain employs TRBV19 and TRBJ1-5; no clear D gene. This CDR3 comprises 15 residues. Trimming stripped 1 base from V and 2 bases from J, with 9 bases between. Germline assignment: CDR1 LNHDA and CDR2 SQIVND (reference sequence). The CDR3 sequence: CASSIVAVGNQPQHF. DNA of the CDR3: TGTGCCAGTAGTATAGTGGCGGTAGGCAATCAGCCCCAGCATTTT.

With regard to this clonotype: Sequence at one end of the junction differs from germline and may be a read error. The rearrangement joins TRBV2 to TRBJ2-1, with TRBD1 identical over 8 bases. Germline CDR1 reads SNHLY; CDR2 reads FYNNEI. The CDR3 has 11 amino acids. CDR3 region: CASGTGNEKFF. The CDR3 region has the DNA TGTGCCAGCGGGACAGGTAATGAGAAGTTCTTC.

V gene TRBV28 combines with J gene TRBJ1-2, with TRBD1 matching over 7 bases. CDR3 size: 17 residues. J was trimmed by 5 bases and V by 5 bases; bases with no gene match: 17. The germline CDR1 and CDR2 sequences are MDHEN and SYDVKM. The CDR3: CASSPHLEDRVFYGYTF. The CDR3 coding sequence is TGTGCCAGCAGTCCCCACCTAGAAGACAGGGTCTTTTATGGCTACACCTTC.

V gene TRBV5-1 combines with J gene TRBJ2-2, with D tentatively TRBD2 (6 bases). Trimming removed 4 bases at V and 0 bases at J, with 16 bases between. The CDR3 has 17 amino acids. Germline V gives CDR1 SGHRS, CDR2 YFSETQ. In DNA, the CDR3 is TGCGCCAGCAGCCCCGGAGGAGCGGGCTCGAACACCGGGGAGCTGTTTTTT. This translates into CASSPGGAGSNTGELFF.

As to this clonotype: Germline is not matched at one junction end, which may reflect a read error. The chain is built from TRBV28 and TRBJ1-2; the match to TRBD1 covers 9 bases. Germline lookup yields CDR1 MDHEN and CDR2 SYDVKM. CDR3 length: 14 residues. The CDR3 spells CASRLGQGNYGYTF. Here the CDR3 DNA reads TGTGCCTCCAGACTGGGACAGGGAAACTATGGCTATACCTTC.

CDR3 nucleotides: TGCAGTGCCGCCGGGACAGGGAGGATCGGGGAGCTGTTTTTT. It encodes CSAAGTGRIGELFF. J is TRBJ2-2 and V is TRBV20-1; TRBD1 matches at 9 bases. Germline V gene lookup returns CDR1 DFQATT and CDR2 SNEGSKA (reference sequence). The CDR3 totals 14 residues. Trimming at V came to 6 bases and at J to 7 bases, leaving 9 bases not matched to a gene.

The chain is built from TRBV29-1 and TRBJ1-1, with a possible D match to TRBD1 (5 bases). V was cut by 5 bases and J by 0 bases, with 13 bases left in between. The CDR3 sequence is 14 residues long. Germline V gives CDR1 SQVTM, CDR2 ANQGSEA. CDR3: CSVTQVRMNTEAFF. The CDR3 DNA reads as TGCAGCGTTACACAGGTTCGCATGAACACTGAAGCTTTCTTT. The full variable domain, with the rest looked up from reference TRBV29-1 and TRBJ1-1, is SAVISQKPSRDICQRGTSLTIQCQVDSQVTMMFWYRQQPGQSLTLIATANQGSEATYESGFVIDKFPISRPNLTFSTLTVSNMSPEDSSIYLCSVTQVRMNTEAFFGQGTRLTVV.

A few counts support this clonotype. The gene calls are TRBV6-1 and TRBJ1-4; D unresolved. The CDR3 has 15 amino acids. The V and J ends lost 4 bases and 0 bases respectively, with 9 bases between them. The germline V gene has CDR1 MNHNS and CDR2 SASEGT. As DNA, the CDR3 is TGTGCCAGCAGTGCCACCAGAGCAACTAATGAAAAACTGTTTTTT. This codes for CASSATRATNEKLFF.

Remarks on this clonotype: Lacking the conserved final phenylalanine or tryptophan, this CDR3 likely reflects a read error. J is TRBJ2-1 and V is TRBV7-2, with TRBD1 as a possible D gene (6 bases). From germline, CDR1 is SGHTA and CDR2 FQGNSA. Trimming stripped 1 base from V and 1 base from J, with 8 bases between. The CDR3 is 15 residues long. The chain's CDR3 is CASSLGGGSYNEQFL. The CDR3 DNA reads TGTGCCAGCAGCTTAGGAGGGGGTTCCTACAATGAGCAGTTCCTC.

This clonotype was picked up a small number of times. The junction departs from the called germline gene at one end, perhaps through a read error. This chain links TRBV10-2 with TRBJ2-7, with 8 bases matching TRBD1. Per germline, CDR1 WSHSY and CDR2 SAAADI. The CDR3 length is 12 residues. CDR3 DNA: TGCGCCAGCAGTGAGTCGAAGGGACAGGCCGGATTC. Its protein is CASSESKGQAGF.

The chain is built from TRBV7-3 and TRBJ2-1; no clear D. Germline V CDR1 and CDR2: SGHTA, FQGTGA. The CDR3 is made up of 11 amino acids. The V gene lost 5 bases and the J gene lost 9 bases, with 8 bases spanning the gap. CDR3 sequence reads: CASSVTSEQFF. CDR3 sequence (DNA): TGTGCCAGCAGCGTTACAAGTGAGCAGTTCTTC.

This clonotype was seen a handful of times. An end of the junction does not agree with germline; a read error may underlie this. V and J are TRBV2 and TRBJ2-3; a weak D match, TRBD1 (6 bases). The germline V gene encodes CDR1 SNHLY and CDR2 FYNNEI. There are 16 residues in the CDR3. The CDR3 reads CASSKGVGGPTHTQYF. Written as DNA, the CDR3 is TGTGCCAGCAGTAAGGGGGTAGGCGGCCCCACACATACGCAGTATTTT.

This sequence joins TRBV27 and TRBJ2-3, with 8 bases matching TRBD2. The CDR3 has 17 amino acids. The V gene end was trimmed by 5 bases and the J gene end by 0 bases; junction bases not matched to a gene: 10. Germline V gives CDR1 MNHEY, CDR2 SMNVEV (reference sequence). CDR3 amino acids: CASSPYLSGTSTDTQYF. CDR3 nucleotides: TGTGCCAGCAGTCCCTACCTTAGCGGGACTAGCACAGATACGCAGTATTTT.

A few counts support this clonotype. The chain joins TRBV7-8 to TRBJ2-5, with D perhaps matching TRBD1 (6 bases). The CDR3 loop spans 16 amino acids. Per germline, CDR1 SGHVS and CDR2 FQNEAQ. Deletions cut 3 bases from V and 0 bases from J, with 14 bases between. CDR3 in DNA: TGTGCCAGCAGCTTGGGGGCAACAGCGTACCAAGAGACCCAGTACTTC. Translating gives CASSLGATAYQETQYF.

The rearrangement joins TRBV18 to TRBJ1-4; the match to TRBD1 covers 7 bases. The CDR3 is 16 amino acids. Germline CDR1 is KGHSH and CDR2 is LQKENI. V was pared by 6 bases and J by 8 bases, with 15 bases of the junction left unmatched. In nucleotides, the CDR3 is TGTGCCAGCTCTAACCAGGGCGGGACAGTACAGGAAAAACTGTTTTTT. It encodes CASSNQGGTVQEKLFF.

The rearrangement joins TRBV15 to TRBJ1-1; D might be TRBD1 (5 bases). The V gene lost 6 bases and the J gene lost 1 base, with 12 bases spanning the gap. Germline CDR1 is LNHNV and CDR2 is YYDKDF (reference sequence). This CDR3 comprises 14 residues. The CDR3 is CATSMSQGNTEAFF. CDR3 sequence (DNA): TGTGCCACCAGTATGAGCCAGGGGAACACTGAAGCTTTCTTT.

This clonotype came up a few times. The chain uses TRBV10-3 and TRBJ1-5, with no clear D. CDR1 and CDR2 (germline): ENHRY, SYGVKD. The CDR3 has 11 amino acids. Trimming took 8 bases from V and 4 from J, leaving 6 bases between them. Here the CDR3 DNA reads TGTGCCATCGGGCGGAATCAGCCCCAGCATTTT. Its translation is CAIGRNQPQHF.

The V call is TRBV6-1, the J call TRBJ2-6, with 8 bases identical to TRBD1. With 2 bases clipped from V and 6 bases from J, the junction kept 3 bases outside the gene matches. The CDR3 covers 15 residues. Germline CDR1 reads MNHNS; CDR2 reads SASEGT. CDR3 in amino acids: CASSEYRGMANVLTF. The CDR3 coding sequence is TGTGCCAGCAGTGAATACAGGGGGATGGCCAACGTCCTGACTTTC.

In this sample, this clonotype turned up a few times. J is TRBJ2-7 and V is TRBV15; TRBD1 might be the D (7 bases). Germline-derived CDR1 and CDR2 are LNHNV and YYDKDF (reference sequence). V was pared by 0 bases and J by 7 bases, with 19 bases between. The CDR3 is 16 amino acids. CDR3 region: CATSRDRGPGGEEQYF. The CDR3 region has the DNA TGTGCCACCAGCAGAGATCGGGGGCCAGGGGGAGAGGAGCAGTACTTC.

This chain uses TRBV10-3 with TRBJ1-2; D uncertain. The CDR3 loop spans 14 amino acids. V was pared by 0 bases and J by 2 bases, with 7 bases between. Germline V gene sequence: CDR1 ENHRY, CDR2 SYGVKD. The CDR3, as DNA: TGTGCCATCAGTGAGTCACCTTCGAACTATGGCTACACCTTC. Translating gives CAISESPSNYGYTF.

This clonotype was seen many times. CDR3 loop: CAVGGYTF. DNA of the CDR3: TGTGCCGTGGGGGGCTACACCTTC. The chain combines TRBV10-3 with TRBJ1-2; D is undetermined. Trimming left V 11 bases short and J 8 bases short, with 6 bases between. Germline V gene sequence: CDR1 ENHRY, CDR2 SYGVKD. There are 8 residues in the CDR3.

There are many counts of this clonotype. The chain links TRBV14 to TRBJ2-7; 9 nucleotides agree with TRBD2. Trimming took 1 base from V and 4 from J; bases not matched to a gene: 2. CDR3 length: 14 amino acids. The germline V gene has CDR1 SGHDN and CDR2 FVKESK. DNA of the CDR3: TGTGCCAGCAGCCAAGGGACTAGCGATTACGAGCAGTACTTC. Amino acids: CASSQGTSDYEQYF.

V gene TRBV2 combines with J gene TRBJ2-3; 7 bases align to TRBD2. The CDR3 loop spans 13 amino acids. V dropped 7 bases and J dropped 9; count of bases not matched to a gene: 10. CDR1 is SNHLY, CDR2 FYNNEI, per germline. The CDR3 DNA reads TGTGCCAGCACGCTAGCGGACCGAACAACGCAGTATTTT. It specifies CASTLADRTTQYF.

This chain connects TRBV28 to TRBJ2-2, with D maybe TRBD1 (5 bases). V lost 5 bases, J lost 1 base, and 11 bases lay in between. The germline gives CDR1 MDHEN, CDR2 SYDVKM. This CDR3 has 15 residues. Here the CDR3 DNA reads TGTGCCAGCAGTATATTGACAGTGAACACCGGGGAGCTGTTTTTT. Translation: CASSILTVNTGELFF.

This clonotype has at least ten counts. The J gene is TRBJ1-1, the V gene TRBV15; D call uncertain. The V and J ends lost 1 base and 1 base respectively, with 4 bases between them. The CDR3 totals 13 residues. Germline V gene data show CDR1 as LNHNV and CDR2 as YYDKDF (reference sequence). CDR3 sequence reads: CATSRVWNTEAFF. As DNA, the CDR3 is TGTGCCACCAGCAGAGTATGGAACACTGAAGCTTTCTTT.